This TCR beta chain was identified in a study of blood T cell repertoires in COVID-19. Study-level information: Some COVID-19 samples were acute and others convalescent; all came from the United States, Italy and Spain. From T cells, B-cell-depleted T cells, or PBMCs came the material, which was cDNA or gDNA.

In the study's own analysis: Estimates of nucleated cell counts were drawn from the amplification of reference gene primers. Using immunoSEQ multiplex PCR, the repertoire was profiled, and TCRdb retains in-frame clones only, with some absent. V and J calls and clone size are as listed in that table; D and trimming were resolved from the DNA. The data hold tens of thousands of clones, with about 88% observed a single time. This CDR3 is 16 amino acids long. Germline values: CDR1 MNHEY, CDR2 SMNVEV (reference sequence). The V end was cut by 5 bases, the J end by 0 bases, with 14 bases between. This chain uses TRBV27 with TRBJ2-1, with D possibly TRBD2 on 6 matching bases. The receptor was derived from a human donor in a cohort sampled during active COVID-19. The sequenced material came from peripheral blood. The CDR3 nucleotides read TGTGCCAGCAGTCCGAACAGACTAGGCTCCTACAATGAGCAGTTCTTC. It is translated as CASSPNRLGSYNEQFF.